Sequencing of this T cell receptor (beta chain) was carried out in a study of blood T cell repertoires in COVID-19. For the study at large: Sites across the United States, Italy and Spain contributed samples from acute and convalescent COVID-19.

V was clipped by 5 bases and J by 7 bases; unmatched bases: 16. In germline, CDR1 is SGHAT, CDR2 FQNNGV. The CDR3 totals 17 residues. The table came from immunoSEQ multiplex PCR; TCRdb's copy has only in-frame clones and leaves some out. This sample carries approximately 250,000 clones, 88% of them seen once, and the ten largest clones take approximately 2%. Sequenced sample: PBMCs or T cells enriched from blood (not recorded which). The TCR originated in a woman aged 55-70 years in a cohort exposed to, infected with or recovered from COVID-19 (not recorded which). V usage is TRBV11-2 and J usage is TRBJ2-1; 8 bases map to TRBD2. The CDR3 is CASSRTRREGVSNEQFF. The CDR3 DNA reads TGTGCCAGCAGCAGAACTAGACGGGAGGGCGTTTCGAATGAGCAGTTCTTC.